The table lists the clone carrying this T cell receptor (beta chain) with many counts. Its antigen remains unknown. The data belong to a study of T-cell reconstitution after alpha-beta-depleted transplantation in children. Study-level findings and limits: Several hundred expanded graft clones reportedly gave rise to the alpha-beta T cells present about two months after transplant. The origin of high day-60 TCRbeta diversity in some patients lay in surviving recipient T cells and thymic progenitors. When one year had passed after transplant, most T-cell counts and diversity came from newly produced T cells.

The TCRbeta library was prepared with unique molecular identifiers. Using its own MiXCR run on the PCR reads, TCRdb lists one record per CDR3 protein. The sample holds about 300,000 distinct CDR3 sequences, around a tenth seen once. The V and J ends lost 2 bases and 0 bases respectively, with 15 bases between them. Germline CDR1 and CDR2: SGHRS and YFSETQ. The CDR3 has 17 residues. This clonotype was obtained from a boy under two years old with acute myeloid leukemia, due to receive a stem cell transplant. The sample consisted of PBMCs, taken before TCRalphabeta/CD19-depleted stem cell transplant. The chain joins TRBV5-1 to TRBJ2-1; a possible D gene is TRBD1 (9 bases). The CDR3 region is CASSFGTGTSSYNEQFF. For the CDR3, the DNA is TGCGCCAGCAGCTTCGGGACAGGGACTAGCTCCTACAATGAGCAGTTCTTC.